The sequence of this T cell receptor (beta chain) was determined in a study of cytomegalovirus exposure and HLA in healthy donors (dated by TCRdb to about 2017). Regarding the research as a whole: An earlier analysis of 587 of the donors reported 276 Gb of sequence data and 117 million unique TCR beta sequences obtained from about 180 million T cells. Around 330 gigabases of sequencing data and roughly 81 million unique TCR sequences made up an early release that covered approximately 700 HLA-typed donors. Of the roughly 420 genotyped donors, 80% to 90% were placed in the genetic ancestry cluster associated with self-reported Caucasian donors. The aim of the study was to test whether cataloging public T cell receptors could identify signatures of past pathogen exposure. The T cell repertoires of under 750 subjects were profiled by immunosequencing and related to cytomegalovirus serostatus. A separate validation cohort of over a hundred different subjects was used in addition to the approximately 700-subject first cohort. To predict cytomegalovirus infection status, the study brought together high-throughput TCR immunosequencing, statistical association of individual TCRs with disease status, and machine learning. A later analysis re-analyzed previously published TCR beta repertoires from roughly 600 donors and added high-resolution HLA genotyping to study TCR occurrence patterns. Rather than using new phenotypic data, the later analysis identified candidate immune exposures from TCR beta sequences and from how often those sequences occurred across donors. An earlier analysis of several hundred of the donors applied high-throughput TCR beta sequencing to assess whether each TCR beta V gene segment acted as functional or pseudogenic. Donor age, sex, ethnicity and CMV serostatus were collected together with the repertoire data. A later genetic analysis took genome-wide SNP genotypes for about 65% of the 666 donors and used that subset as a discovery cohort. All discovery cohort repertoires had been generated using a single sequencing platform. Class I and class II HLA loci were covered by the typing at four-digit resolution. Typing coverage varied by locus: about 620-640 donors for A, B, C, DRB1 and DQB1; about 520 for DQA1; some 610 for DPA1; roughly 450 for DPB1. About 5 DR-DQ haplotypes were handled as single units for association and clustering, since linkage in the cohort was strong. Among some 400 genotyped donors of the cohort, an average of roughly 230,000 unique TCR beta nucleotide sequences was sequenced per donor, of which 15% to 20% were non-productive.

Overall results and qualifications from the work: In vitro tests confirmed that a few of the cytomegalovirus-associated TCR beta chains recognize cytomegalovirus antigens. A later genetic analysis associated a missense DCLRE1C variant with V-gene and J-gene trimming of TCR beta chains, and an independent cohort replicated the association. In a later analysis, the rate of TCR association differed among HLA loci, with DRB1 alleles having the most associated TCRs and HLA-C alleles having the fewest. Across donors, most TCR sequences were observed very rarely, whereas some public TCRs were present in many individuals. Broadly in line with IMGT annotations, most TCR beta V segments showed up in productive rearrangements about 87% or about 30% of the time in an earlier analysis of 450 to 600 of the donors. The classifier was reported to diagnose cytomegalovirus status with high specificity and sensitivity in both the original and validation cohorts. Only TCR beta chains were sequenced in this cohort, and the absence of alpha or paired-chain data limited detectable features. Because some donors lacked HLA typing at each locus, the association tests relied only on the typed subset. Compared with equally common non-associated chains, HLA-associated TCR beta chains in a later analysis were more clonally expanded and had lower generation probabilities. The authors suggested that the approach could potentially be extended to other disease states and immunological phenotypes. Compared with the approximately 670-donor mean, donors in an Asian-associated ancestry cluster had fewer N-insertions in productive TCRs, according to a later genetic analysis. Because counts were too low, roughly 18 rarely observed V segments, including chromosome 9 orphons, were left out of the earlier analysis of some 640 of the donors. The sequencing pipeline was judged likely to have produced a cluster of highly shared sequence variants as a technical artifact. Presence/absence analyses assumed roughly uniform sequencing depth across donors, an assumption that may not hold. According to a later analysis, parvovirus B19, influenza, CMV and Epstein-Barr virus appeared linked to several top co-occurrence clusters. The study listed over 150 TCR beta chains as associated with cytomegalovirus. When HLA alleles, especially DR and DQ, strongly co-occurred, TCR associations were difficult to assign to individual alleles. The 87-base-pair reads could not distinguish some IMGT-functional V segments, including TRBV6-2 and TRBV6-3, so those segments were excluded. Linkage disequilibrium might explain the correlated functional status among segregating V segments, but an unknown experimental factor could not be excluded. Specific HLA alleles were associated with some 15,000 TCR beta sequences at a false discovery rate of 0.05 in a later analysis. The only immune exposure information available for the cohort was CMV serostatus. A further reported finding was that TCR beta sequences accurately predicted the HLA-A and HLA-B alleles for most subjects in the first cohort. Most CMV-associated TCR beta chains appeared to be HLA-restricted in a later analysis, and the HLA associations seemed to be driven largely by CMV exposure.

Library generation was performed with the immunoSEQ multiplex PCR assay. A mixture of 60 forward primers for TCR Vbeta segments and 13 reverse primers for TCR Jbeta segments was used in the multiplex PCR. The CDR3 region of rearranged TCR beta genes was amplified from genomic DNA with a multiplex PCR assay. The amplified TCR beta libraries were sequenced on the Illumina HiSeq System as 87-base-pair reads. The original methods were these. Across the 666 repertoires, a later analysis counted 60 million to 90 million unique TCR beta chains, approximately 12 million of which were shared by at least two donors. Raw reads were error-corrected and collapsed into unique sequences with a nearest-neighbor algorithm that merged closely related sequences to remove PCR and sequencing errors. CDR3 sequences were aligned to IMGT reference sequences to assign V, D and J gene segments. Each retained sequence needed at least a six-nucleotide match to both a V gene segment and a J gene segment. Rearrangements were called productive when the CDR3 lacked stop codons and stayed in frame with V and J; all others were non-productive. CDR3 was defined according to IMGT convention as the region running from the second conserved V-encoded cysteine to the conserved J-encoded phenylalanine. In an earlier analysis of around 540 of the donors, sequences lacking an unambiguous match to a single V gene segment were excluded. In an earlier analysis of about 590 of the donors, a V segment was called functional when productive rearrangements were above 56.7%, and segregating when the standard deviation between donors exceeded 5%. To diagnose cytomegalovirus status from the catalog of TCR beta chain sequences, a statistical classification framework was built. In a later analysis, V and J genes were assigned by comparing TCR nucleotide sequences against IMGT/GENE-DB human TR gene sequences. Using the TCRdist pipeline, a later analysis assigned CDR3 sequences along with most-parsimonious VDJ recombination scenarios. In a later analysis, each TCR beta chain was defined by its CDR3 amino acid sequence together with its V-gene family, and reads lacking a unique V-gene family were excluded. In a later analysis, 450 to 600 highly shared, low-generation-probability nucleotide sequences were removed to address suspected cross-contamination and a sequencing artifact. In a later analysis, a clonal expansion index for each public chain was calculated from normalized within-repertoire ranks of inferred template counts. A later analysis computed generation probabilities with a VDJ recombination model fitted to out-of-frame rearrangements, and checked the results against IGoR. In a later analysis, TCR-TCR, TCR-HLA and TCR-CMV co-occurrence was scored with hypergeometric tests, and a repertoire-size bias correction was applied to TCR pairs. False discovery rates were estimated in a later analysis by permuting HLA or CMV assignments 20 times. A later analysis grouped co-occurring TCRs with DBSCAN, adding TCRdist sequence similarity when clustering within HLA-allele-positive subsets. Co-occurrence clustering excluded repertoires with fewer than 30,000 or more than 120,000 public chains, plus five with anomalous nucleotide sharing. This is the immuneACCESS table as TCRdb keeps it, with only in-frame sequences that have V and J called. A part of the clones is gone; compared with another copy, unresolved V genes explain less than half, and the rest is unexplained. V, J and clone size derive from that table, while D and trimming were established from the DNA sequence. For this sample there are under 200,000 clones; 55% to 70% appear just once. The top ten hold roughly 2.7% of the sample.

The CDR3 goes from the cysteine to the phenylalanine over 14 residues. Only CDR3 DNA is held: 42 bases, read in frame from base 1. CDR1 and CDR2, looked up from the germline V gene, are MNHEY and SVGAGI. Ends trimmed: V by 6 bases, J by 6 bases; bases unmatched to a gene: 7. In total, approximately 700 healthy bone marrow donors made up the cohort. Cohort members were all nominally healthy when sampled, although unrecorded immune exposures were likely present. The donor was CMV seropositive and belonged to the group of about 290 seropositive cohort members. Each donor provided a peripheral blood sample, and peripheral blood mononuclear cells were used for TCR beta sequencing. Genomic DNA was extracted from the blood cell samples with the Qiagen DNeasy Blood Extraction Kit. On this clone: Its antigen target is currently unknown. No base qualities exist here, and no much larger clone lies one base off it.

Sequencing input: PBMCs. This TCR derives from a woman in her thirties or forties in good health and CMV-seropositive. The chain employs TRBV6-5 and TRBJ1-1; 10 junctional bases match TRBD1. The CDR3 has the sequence CASSPGQGRAEAFF. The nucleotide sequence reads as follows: TGTGCCAGCAGCCCGGGACAGGGGAGGGCTGAAGCTTTCTTT.